One sample yielded the 17 T cell receptor beta chains listed below, sequenced in a study of immune heterogeneity within non-small cell lung tumors. Template material comprised bulk tumor genomic DNA at around 600 ng per sample. Taken during surgery, several biopsies per primary tumor were spaced as far apart as possible within the tumor mass. Their non-small cell lung cancer was newly diagnosed and untreated, and the patients underwent curative surgery. The authors amplified TCR beta CDR3 by multiplex PCR with 32 V and 13 J primers. TCRdb itself ran the multiplex PCR reads through MiXCR, one entry per CDR3 protein. The sample yields about 4,700 distinct CDR3 sequences, around 20% seen once. The sequenced material came from lung tumor tissue. The origin of the receptors is a man aged 60 to 69 with non-small cell lung cancer.

V is TRBV29-1 and J is TRBJ1-2; D is undetermined. Germline V CDR1 and CDR2: SQVTM, ANQGSEA. The CDR3 totals 13 residues. Between the trimmed V and J ends, which lost 5 bases and 4 bases, there was a span of 14 bases. CDR3 in amino acids: CSVHEGLLYGYTF. CDR3 DNA: TGCAGCGTTCACGAAGGATTGCTCTATGGCTACACCTTC.

The chain couples TRBV4-1 to TRBJ1-5, with D hard to call. From germline, CDR1 is MGHRA and CDR2 YSYEKL. This CDR3 region has 13 residues. V was cut by 1 base and J by 5 bases, with 6 bases left in between. CDR3 in DNA: TGCGCCAGCAGCCAAGTGTTGGATCAGCCCCAGCATTTT. The encoded protein is CASSQVLDQPQHF.

This clonotype is deemed medium-sized (0.01 to 0.1%). V gene TRBV27 combines with J gene TRBJ2-3; D is undetermined. This CDR3 region has 13 residues. V lost 3 bases to trimming and J lost 1 base, with 5 bases between them. From germline, CDR1 is MNHEY and CDR2 SMNVEV (reference sequence). CDR3 sequence reads: CASSFLGTDTQYF. The CDR3 DNA is TGTGCCAGCAGTTTCCTTGGCACAGATACGCAGTATTTT.

This clonotype is medium-sized (0.01 to 0.1%) by share. This chain joins TRBV30 and TRBJ1-2; 9 bases map to TRBD1. The CDR3 length is 13 residues. With V trimmed by 4 bases and J by 5 bases, 5 bases remained unmatched. Germline lookup yields CDR1 GTSNPN and CDR2 SVGIG (reference sequence). The CDR3 nucleotides are TGTGCCTGGAATCCGGGACAGGGTTATGGCTACACCTTC. The encoded protein is CAWNPGQGYGYTF.

The chain recombines TRBV9 with TRBJ2-1, with 10 bases that match TRBD2. Germline V gene data show CDR1 as SGDLS and CDR2 as YYNGEE. This CDR3 is 15 amino acids long. V was clipped by 6 bases and J by 4 bases; unmatched bases: 7. The CDR3 DNA follows: TGTGCCAGCACGAGAGGACTAGCGGAATACAATGAGCAGTTCTTC. It yields the protein CASTRGLAEYNEQFF.

This clonotype was detected a few times. This sequence joins TRBV20-1 and TRBJ2-1, with D unresolved. Deletions cut 3 bases from V and 0 bases from J, with 9 bases between. From germline, CDR1 is DFQATT and CDR2 SNEGSKA (reference sequence). This CDR3 contains 14 residues. For the CDR3, the DNA is TGCAGTGCTAGCGGGCGGTTCTCCTACAATGAGCAGTTCTTC. This encodes CSASGRFSYNEQFF.

The table lists this clonotype with a few counts. The chain combines TRBV3-1 with TRBJ1-6; 10 positions match TRBD1. The CDR3 totals 15 residues. After removal of 8 bases from V and 3 bases from J, the junction contained 4 bases not matched to a gene. The germline CDR1 and CDR2 sequences are LGHDT and YNNKEL (reference sequence). CDR3 sequence: CASGRTGGYNSPLHF. For the CDR3, the DNA is TGTGCCAGCGGACGGACAGGGGGCTATAATTCACCCCTCCACTTT.

This clonotype was seen a few times. This chain uses TRBV6-1 with TRBJ2-7, with D possibly called TRBD1 or TRBD2 (6 bases each). Trimming shortened V by 11 bases and J by 5 bases, and 25 bases separated the two germline ends. CDR1 is MNHNS and CDR2 is SASEGT in the germline V gene. The CDR3 has 15 residues. CDR3 sequence reads: CAVLPTGGGYDEQYF. The DNA for the CDR3 is TGTGCCGTTCTACCGACAGGAGGGGGTTACGACGAGCAGTACTTC.

This clonotype came up once. This sequence joins TRBV10-3 and TRBJ2-1, with D possibly TRBD2 on 6 matching bases. The germline CDR1 and CDR2 sequences are ENHRY and SYGVKD. The CDR3 totals 13 residues. The CDR3 loop is CATGGLTYNEQFF. The CDR3 nucleotides are TGTGCTACTGGGGGACTGACATACAATGAGCAGTTCTTC.

The rearrangement joins TRBV11-2 to TRBJ2-3; D may correspond to TRBD1 or TRBD2 (5 bases each). The CDR3 extends over 13 amino acids. Deletions cut 3 bases from V and 6 bases from J, with 10 bases between. Germline CDR1 is SGHAT and CDR2 is FQNNGV. Here the CDR3 reads CASSLGVADTQYF. The CDR3 coding sequence is TGTGCCAGCAGCTTGGGGGTTGCCGATACGCAGTATTTT.

The chain uses TRBV19 and TRBJ1-6; D is unresolved. The CDR3 has 13 amino acids. V lost 6 bases and J 6 bases, leaving 9 bases between the germline ends. CDR1 and CDR2 from the germline V gene are LNHDA and SQIVND (reference sequence). As DNA, the CDR3 is TGTGCCAGTAGCCCCAACTTTAATTCACCCCTCCACTTT. Translation gives CASSPNFNSPLHF.

This clonotype occurred a few times. The chain combines TRBV7-9 with TRBJ1-2; no definite D call. CDR1 SEHNR and CDR2 FQNEAQ come from the germline V gene (reference sequence). V was pared by 1 base and J by 2 bases, with 8 bases between. This CDR3 is built from 14 residues. This chain's CDR3 is CASSLGKGNYGYTF. CDR3 DNA: TGTGCCAGCAGCTTAGGGAAGGGCAACTATGGCTACACCTTC.

This clonotype has a handful of counts. The chain links TRBV3-1 to TRBJ1-6, with D uncertain. Germline values: CDR1 LGHDT, CDR2 YNNKEL (reference sequence). This CDR3 contains 14 residues. The V end was cut by 3 bases, the J end by 9 bases, with 12 bases between. The CDR3 nucleotides read TGTGCCAGCAGCCACATCGGGCCGGGTTCACCCCTCCACTTT. It translates to CASSHIGPGSPLHF. The variable domain in full, with the rest retrieved from reference TRBV3-1 and TRBJ1-6, is DTAVSQTPKYLVTQMGNDKSIKCEQNLGHDTMYWYKQDSKKFLKIMFSYNNKELIINETVPNRFSPKSPDKAHLNLHINSLELGDSAVYFCASSHIGPGSPLHFGNGTRLTVT.

Judged by abundance, this clonotype is medium-sized. The chain joins TRBV6-5 to TRBJ2-7, with 7 nucleotides matching TRBD2. The CDR3 covers 14 residues. Germline V gene sequence: CDR1 MNHEY, CDR2 SVGAGI. The V gene end was trimmed by 4 bases and the J gene end by 2 bases; junction bases not matched to a gene: 5. In DNA form, the CDR3 reads TGTGCCAGCAGTTCCTCTAGCGGTCCCTACGAGCAGTACTTC. Translation gives CASSSSSGPYEQYF.

By share of the sample, this clonotype is medium-sized. The rearrangement uses TRBV12-3 or TRBV12-4 and TRBJ2-2; TRBD2 is a possible D gene (6 bases). V was clipped by 0 bases and J by 1 base, with 15 bases between them. The CDR3 has 18 amino acids. CDR3 loop: CASSLALIGGMNTGELFF. The DNA for the CDR3 is TGTGCCAGCAGTTTAGCGCTAATTGGCGGGATGAACACCGGGGAGCTGTTTTTT.

The chain couples TRBV5-1 to TRBJ2-5; D is uncertain. Germline values: CDR1 SGHRS, CDR2 YFSETQ. CDR3 size: 15 residues. V lost 1 base to trimming and J lost 2 bases, with 12 bases between them. CDR3 in amino acids: CASSLSFGIQETQYF. The CDR3 nucleotides read TGCGCCAGCAGCTTGAGTTTTGGAATTCAAGAGACCCAGTACTTC.

For this clonotype: Germline and junction disagree at one end, which may indicate a read error. The chain couples TRBV4-1 to TRBJ2-7, with a possible D match to TRBD2 (6 bases). From germline, CDR1 is MGHRA and CDR2 YSYEKL. The CDR3 is 14 amino acids. The CDR3 here is CASSQVSGSYDQYF. The CDR3 nucleotides are TGCGCCAGCAGCCAAGTTAGCGGCTCCTACGACCAGTACTTC.